This T cell receptor (beta chain) was profiled in a study of early T cells in non-severe SARS-CoV-2 infection (dated by TCRdb to the early 2020s). Regarding the research as a whole: Because TCR sequencing relied on bulk RNA taken from unsorted whole blood, pairing of alpha and beta chains was not possible.

General findings and caveats noted by the study authors: VDJdb matching was skewed toward anti-spike CD8 responses and likely underestimated virus-specific expansions, missing private and CD4 specificities.

The library was made by 5' RACE. Reads for this sample came from a NextSeq 500. In the TCR library protocol, unique molecular identifiers were attached to individual cDNA molecules to correct for PCR bias and sequencing error. TCR alpha and beta chains were both sequenced, and the abundances of alpha and beta sequences in each sample were closely correlated with each other. Regarding the original processing steps: V gene, J gene and CDR3 annotation of TCR sequences was performed with Decombinator V4. TCRs were defined as expanded if a significant change between any two time points was detected under a Poisson model with p below 0.0001. TCR abundances were normalised to the total number of TCRs sequenced per sample and expressed as counts per million. MAIT TCRs were defined by TRAV1-2 paired with TRAJ12, TRAJ20 or TRAJ33, and iNKT TCRs by TRAV10 paired with TRAJ18. VDJdb, accessed 1 November 2021, was searched for CMV, EBV and SARS-CoV-2 annotated TCRs, excluding TCRs annotated for multiple antigens. Using fastp at Q25 and MiXCR, TCRdb reprocessed the public reads and kept productive beta chains. Every distinct CDR3 protein forms one entry, paired with its most common genes and DNA. The V and J calls come from TCRdb's annotation, not from the publication. The sample table lists roughly 51,000 distinct CDR3 sequences, roughly 7.8% of them with a count of one. 10% to 13% of the sample belongs to the ten largest clones.

This clonotype occurred many times. The antigen this receptor binds is unknown. Base qualities are not at hand, and no much larger clone is one base apart. The trim is 7 bases for V and 0 bases for J, with a gap of 11 bases between the germline ends. The CDR3 runs 14 amino acids, cysteine and phenylalanine included. Here the CDR3 DNA is all that survives: 42 bases in frame from base 1. This was a case-control study nested in a cohort of healthcare workers in London, UK, who had nasopharyngeal swab PCR tests and blood samples taken every week. Healthcare workers were recruited during the week of the UK lockdown, between 23 and 31 March 2020, and followed weekly for up to about 15 weeks.

The sample in question was whole blood, obtained at baseline. The V gene is TRBV12-3 or TRBV12-4 and the J gene is TRBJ2-3, with an unclear D gene assignment. The clonotype originates from an adult who was a healthcare worker with PCR-confirmed SARS-CoV-2 infection or an uninfected control (not recorded which). The CDR3 here reads CASNVGTSTDTQYF. The base sequence is TGTGCCAGCAATGTAGGAACTAGCACAGATACGCAGTATTTT.